The 2 T cell receptor beta chains below were found in one sample sequenced in a study of graft-versus-host responses after intestinal transplantation. Assay used: immunoSEQ multiplex PCR; TCRdb lists only in-frame clones, some missing. The sample lists fewer than 85,000 clones; approximately 94% were seen once. No antigen has been assigned to these receptors. The input for sequencing was unstimulated CD8+ T cells sorted from spleen or lymph node cells, taken before intestinal transplant. Receptors were obtained from a human donor who received an intestinal transplant.

This chain links TRBV7-9 with TRBJ1-2; D is unresolved. Germline V gene sequence: CDR1 SEHNR, CDR2 FQNEAQ (reference sequence). The V and J ends lost 4 bases and 5 bases respectively, with 14 bases between them. CDR3 size: 14 residues. CDR3: CASSSTKDGYGYTF. Written as DNA, the CDR3 is TGTGCCAGCAGCTCGACCAAGGACGGTTATGGCTACACCTTC.

The rearrangement joins TRBV14 to TRBJ1-1, with D hard to call. Germline V gene data show CDR1 as SGHDN and CDR2 as FVKESK. This CDR3 spans 16 amino acids. Deletions cut 1 base from V and 1 base from J, with 13 bases between. For the CDR3, the DNA is TGTGCCAGCAGCCAAGGTAGGCCACGGGGGAACACTGAAGCTTTCTTT. Amino acid sequence: CASSQGRPRGNTEAFF.